Shown below are 18 T cell receptor beta chains from a single sample sequenced in a study of T cells in Graves' hyperthyroidism and ophthalmopathy. Template material for amplifying TCR beta CDR3 regions consisted of RNA transcripts. First-round RT-PCR with HTBI primers amplified the TCR CDR3 region. MiXCR was run by TCRdb on the multiplex PCR reads, yielding one entry per CDR3 protein. The sample consists of under 400,000 distinct CDR3 sequences, 25% of them appearing once. The sample taken for sequencing was blood. These receptors were obtained from a man aged 45-65 years with Graves' hyperthyroidism.

The chain joins TRBV30 to TRBJ1-2; D gene ambiguous. V dropped 2 bases and J dropped 8 bases, with 18 bases sitting between them. Looked up from germline, CDR1 is GTSNPN and CDR2 is SVGIG (reference sequence). This CDR3 contains 14 residues. CDR3 residues: CAWSTGTVPSGYTF. The CDR3 region has the DNA TGTGCCTGGAGTACCGGTACCGTACCATCCGGCTACACCTTC.

This chain uses TRBV29-1 with TRBJ2-7, with 9 bases that match TRBD1. This CDR3 is built from 13 residues. Trimming cost V 7 bases and J 0 bases; bases outside gene matches: 4. Germline CDR1 reads SQVTM; CDR2 reads ANQGSEA. This CDR3 is CSAWTGASYEQYF. The CDR3 bases are TGCAGCGCCTGGACAGGGGCCTCCTACGAGCAGTACTTC.

In its sample, this clonotype was seen many times. This rearrangement joins TRBV5-1 to TRBJ2-3; 9 nucleotides line up with TRBD1. CDR3 length equals 15 residues. Germline V gene lookup returns CDR1 SGHRS and CDR2 YFSETQ. Trimming removed 5 bases from V and 1 base from J; junction bases left unmatched: 5. The CDR3 nucleotides read TGCGCCAGCAGGTCGACAGGGGGAGGCACAGATACGCAGTATTTT. It translates to CASRSTGGGTDTQYF.

The chain has TRBV2 and TRBJ1-2, with D uncertain. V was trimmed by 7 bases and J by 0 bases, leaving 9 bases between them. Germline V CDR1 and CDR2: SNHLY, FYNNEI. This CDR3 is built from 13 residues. The CDR3 DNA reads as TGTGCCAGCAAAGTCAACTCTAACTATGGCTACACCTTC. It is translated as CASKVNSNYGYTF.

The chain employs TRBV5-1 and TRBJ2-7; 11 positions match TRBD2. Germline-derived CDR1 and CDR2 are SGHRS and YFSETQ. The CDR3 spans 20 residues. Unmatched junction bases numbered 18, after V lost 2 bases and J lost 2 bases. CDR3: CASSFIPGQRGLAATYEQYF. CDR3 coding DNA: TGCGCCAGCAGCTTTATACCGGGACAGCGGGGACTAGCGGCAACCTACGAGCAGTACTTC.

This clonotype was recorded a few times. The chain carries TRBV5-8 and TRBJ1-2, with a possible D match to TRBD1 (5 bases). Per the germline V gene, CDR1 is SGHTS and CDR2 is YDEGEE. This CDR3 is built from 14 residues. Trimming pared 3 bases from V and 6 bases from J, leaving 15 bases between. CDR3 DNA sequence: TGTGCCAGCAGCTGGGGGTGGGCAACCGATGGCTACACCTTC. The encoded protein is CASSWGWATDGYTF.

This clonotype was observed at least ten times. V and J are TRBV6-1 and TRBJ2-5, with D tentatively TRBD2 (6 bases). CDR3 size: 16 residues. With 5 bases removed from V and 1 base from J, the gap between germline ends came to 17 bases. Looked up from germline, CDR1 is MNHNS and CDR2 is SASEGT. The CDR3 coding sequence is TGTGCCAGCAGTCGTACAAGCCTAGCGCCCCAAGAGACCCAGTACTTC. This translates into CASSRTSLAPQETQYF.

The sample holds a few counts of this clonotype. The chain has TRBV5-1 and TRBJ2-2; a possible D gene is TRBD1 (6 bases). Trimming stripped 0 bases from V and 7 bases from J, with 16 bases between. CDR1 SGHRS and CDR2 YFSETQ come from the germline V gene. CDR3 size: 16 residues. The CDR3 region has the DNA TGCGCCAGCAGCTTGGTGATGCAGGGGTCTAGCGGGGAGCTGTTTTTT. Translating gives CASSLVMQGSSGELFF.

A few counts support this clonotype. The rearrangement uses TRBV27 and TRBJ2-3; unclear D gene. Germline CDR1 and CDR2: MNHEY and SMNVEV (reference sequence). The CDR3 has 14 residues. V was shortened by 4 bases and J by 0 bases, with 8 bases between the two germline ends. CDR3 in DNA: TGTGCCAGCAGTTCATTCCCGAGCACAGATACGCAGTATTTT. This sequence encodes CASSSFPSTDTQYF.

This clonotype was detected only once. J is TRBJ2-1 and V is TRBV10-3; 16 nucleotides agree with TRBD2. V was pared by 5 bases and J by 7 bases, with 8 bases of the junction left unmatched. CDR3 size: 17 residues. Looked up from germline, CDR1 is ENHRY and CDR2 is SYGVKD. The CDR3 reads CAISKGLAGGPGNEQFF. DNA of the CDR3: TGTGCCATCAGTAAGGGACTAGCGGGAGGGCCGGGGAATGAGCAGTTCTTC.

This clonotype came up a few times. V and J are TRBV28 and TRBJ2-2; no clear D gene. V was shortened by 7 bases and J by 0 bases, with 9 bases between the two germline ends. CDR1 is MDHEN, CDR2 SYDVKM, per germline. This CDR3 is 14 amino acids long. CDR3 DNA: TGTGCCAGCACTGGATTTGCGAACACCGGGGAGCTGTTTTTT. Translation: CASTGFANTGELFF.

This clonotype was recorded at least ten times. V usage is TRBV20-1 and J usage is TRBJ2-3; TRBD2 agrees at 10 bases. The CDR3 contains 17 residues. The germline CDR1 and CDR2 sequences are DFQATT and SNEGSKA (reference sequence). V lost 5 bases and J lost 0; bases outside the gene matches: 11. The DNA for the CDR3 is TGCAGTGCTGGCACTAGCGGGGCTCCCTCCAGCACAGATACGCAGTATTTT. Translated: CSAGTSGAPSSTDTQYF.

The chain uses TRBV18 and TRBJ1-4; D gene unclear. The CDR3 has 15 residues. With 3 bases removed from V and 1 base from J, the gap between germline ends came to 9 bases. CDR1 and CDR2 from the germline V gene are KGHSH and LQKENI. The CDR3 sequence: CASSPRSGTNEKLFF. The CDR3 coding sequence is TGTGCCAGCTCACCTCGGTCGGGAACTAATGAAAAACTGTTTTTT. Full variable domain (rest looked up from reference TRBV18 and TRBJ1-4): NAGVMQNPRHLVRRRGQEARLRCSPMKGHSHVYWYRQLPEEGLKFMVYLQKENIIDESGMPKERFSAEFPKEGPSILRIQQVVRGDSAAYFCASSPRSGTNEKLFFGSGTQLSVL.

There are many counts of this clonotype. J is TRBJ2-1 and V is TRBV20-1; D unresolved. The germline V gene has CDR1 DFQATT and CDR2 SNEGSKA (reference sequence). The CDR3 loop spans 12 amino acids. V lost 3 bases, J lost 7 bases, and 10 bases lay in between. CDR3 region: CSARWSSNEQFF. Written as DNA, the CDR3 is TGCAGTGCTAGGTGGAGTTCGAATGAGCAGTTCTTC.

CDR3 protein: CASSFQGFQETQYF. In nucleotides, the CDR3 is TGTGCCAGCAGCTTCCAGGGGTTCCAAGAGACCCAGTACTTC. This chain connects TRBV11-2 to TRBJ2-5; perhaps TRBD1 as D (6 bases). CDR3 length: 14 amino acids. The germline V gene encodes CDR1 SGHAT and CDR2 FQNNGV. V lost 3 bases and J lost 1, with 9 bases in between.

This chain joins TRBV7-2 and TRBJ1-5; maybe TRBD1 (6 bases). The ends were cut back, 5 bases at V and 7 bases at J, with 15 bases in the middle. Germline-derived CDR1 and CDR2 are SGHTA and FQGNSA. The CDR3 extends over 14 amino acids. The CDR3 nucleotides are TGTGCCAGCAGCCCGCCCCGGGGGCTACAGCCCCAGCATTTT. Its protein product is CASSPPRGLQPQHF.

The V gene is TRBV11-2, the J gene TRBJ1-2, with 9 nucleotides matching TRBD1. J gave up 2 bases and V 2 bases, and 21 bases lay outside the gene matches. The germline V gene encodes CDR1 SGHAT and CDR2 FQNNGV. The CDR3 runs 21 residues. The CDR3 DNA sequence: TGTGCCAGCAGCTTATTTCTAGGAGTATGGGACAGGGTGATTTTAAACTATGGCTACACCTTC. It translates to CASSLFLGVWDRVILNYGYTF.

As to this clonotype: One end of the junction varies from germline; a read error may be responsible. This chain joins TRBV7-9 and TRBJ2-1, with a possible D match to TRBD1 (5 bases). CDR1 is SEHNR, CDR2 FQNEAQ, per germline (reference sequence). This CDR3 contains 14 residues. CDR3 loop: CASSSQGSYNAQFF. Written as DNA, the CDR3 is TGTGCCAGCAGCTCGCAGGGTTCCTACAATGCGCAGTTCTTC.